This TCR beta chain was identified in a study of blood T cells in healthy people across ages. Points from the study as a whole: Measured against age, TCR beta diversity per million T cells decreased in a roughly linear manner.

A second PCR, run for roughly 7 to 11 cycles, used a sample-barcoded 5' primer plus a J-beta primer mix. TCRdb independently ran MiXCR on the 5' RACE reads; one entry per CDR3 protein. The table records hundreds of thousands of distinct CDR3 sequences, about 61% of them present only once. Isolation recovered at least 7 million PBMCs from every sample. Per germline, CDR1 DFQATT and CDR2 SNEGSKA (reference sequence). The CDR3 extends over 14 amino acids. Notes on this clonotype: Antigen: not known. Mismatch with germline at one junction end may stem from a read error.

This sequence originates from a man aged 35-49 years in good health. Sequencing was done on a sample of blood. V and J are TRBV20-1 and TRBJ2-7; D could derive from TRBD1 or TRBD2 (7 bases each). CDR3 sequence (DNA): TGCAGTACTAGCTATCGGGGAGGGGGCAACGAGCAGTACTTC. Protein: CSTSYRGGGNEQYF.